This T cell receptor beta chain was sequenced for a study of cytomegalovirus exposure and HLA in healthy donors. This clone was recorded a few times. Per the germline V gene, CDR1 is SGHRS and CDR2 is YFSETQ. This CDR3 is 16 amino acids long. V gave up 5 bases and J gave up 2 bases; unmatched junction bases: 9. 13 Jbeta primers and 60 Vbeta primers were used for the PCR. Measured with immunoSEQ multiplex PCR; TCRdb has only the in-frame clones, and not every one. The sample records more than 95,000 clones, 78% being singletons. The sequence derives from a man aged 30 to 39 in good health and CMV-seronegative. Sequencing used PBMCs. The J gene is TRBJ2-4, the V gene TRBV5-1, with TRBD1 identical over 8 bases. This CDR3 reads CASSSNRGVPKNIQYF. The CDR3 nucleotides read TGCGCCAGCAGTAGTAACAGGGGGGTGCCCAAAAACATTCAGTACTTC.